The 7 T cell receptor beta chains presented below share a single source sample, sequenced in a study of blood T cell repertoires in COVID-19. TCRdb's copy holds only in-frame clones and misses some; the assay was immunoSEQ multiplex PCR. The sample yields 60,000 to 95,000 clones, around 74% seen once. The sequencing input was peripheral blood. The receptors were gathered from a human donor with acute or convalescent COVID-19. The donor label of this sample is uncertain.

Only one count was recorded for this clone. The V call is TRBV20-1, the J call TRBJ1-2; 7 nucleotides match TRBD1. Germline CDR1 reads DFQATT; CDR2 reads SNEGSKA (reference sequence). V shed 5 bases and J 11 bases; nucleotides not matched to a gene: 8. CDR3 length equals 11 residues. The CDR3 sequence is CSAGDSLGYTF. CDR3 bases: TGCAGTGCTGGGGACAGTTTAGGTTACACCTTC.

This clone was counted only a few times. The chain has TRBV7-9 and TRBJ1-4; no clear D gene. The CDR3 totals 15 residues. The V and J ends lost 3 bases and 7 bases respectively, with 15 bases between them. Germline V lookup: CDR1 SEHNR, CDR2 FQNEAQ (reference sequence). CDR3 bases: TGTGCCAGCAGCTTCCCCGGGTCACCTAGTGAAAAACTGTTTTTT. This gives the protein CASSFPGSPSEKLFF.

This clone was seen more than once but under ten times. V gene TRBV15 combines with J gene TRBJ1-2, with 9 bases matching TRBD1. After removal of 4 bases from V and 6 bases from J, the junction contained 3 bases not matched to a gene. Germline V CDR1 and CDR2: LNHNV, YYDKDF (reference sequence). The CDR3 extends over 13 amino acids. CDR3 in DNA: TGTGCCACCAGCAAGGGACAGGGTGATGGCTACACCTTC. It encodes CATSKGQGDGYTF.

This clone was seen a few times. The genes are TRBV2 and TRBJ2-2; 10 nucleotides line up with TRBD1. The V segment lost 5 bases and the J segment 2 bases; nucleotides outside the gene matches: 14. The CDR3 has 19 residues. CDR1 is SNHLY and CDR2 is FYNNEI in the germline V gene. The CDR3 sequence is CASSPAPRTGGFNTGELFF. As DNA, the CDR3 is TGTGCCAGCAGTCCCGCTCCACGGACAGGGGGGTTTAACACCGGGGAGCTGTTTTTT.

V gene TRBV5-8 combines with J gene TRBJ2-2, with 7 bases matching TRBD1. V shed 1 base and J 4 bases; nucleotides not matched to a gene: 4. The CDR3 sequence is 15 residues long. Germline CDR1 and CDR2: SGHTS and YDEGEE. This CDR3 is CASSLRTGLTGELFF. The CDR3 nucleotides are TGTGCCAGCAGCTTGAGGACAGGCCTCACCGGGGAGCTGTTTTTT.

This clone has only one observation. The CDR3 bases are TGTGCCAGCAGCTTAGACACAGGGGGCCGGTCACCCCTCCACTTT. It codes for CASSLDTGGRSPLHF. The rearrangement uses TRBV7-2 and TRBJ1-6; 9 bases are shared with TRBD1. CDR3 length: 15 residues. V lost 1 base to trimming and J lost 10 bases; unmatched junction nucleotides: 5. Germline V gives CDR1 SGHTA, CDR2 FQGNSA.

The V call is TRBV4-3, the J call TRBJ2-1; 12 bases line up with TRBD2. The CDR3 runs 15 residues. The J segment lost 9 bases and the V segment lost 4 bases, leaving 7 bases of the junction unmatched. Per germline, CDR1 LGHNA and CDR2 YSLEER. The CDR3 bases are TGCGCCAGCAGCCCCGGACTAGCGGGAAGGGTTGAGCAGTTCTTC. It encodes CASSPGLAGRVEQFF.